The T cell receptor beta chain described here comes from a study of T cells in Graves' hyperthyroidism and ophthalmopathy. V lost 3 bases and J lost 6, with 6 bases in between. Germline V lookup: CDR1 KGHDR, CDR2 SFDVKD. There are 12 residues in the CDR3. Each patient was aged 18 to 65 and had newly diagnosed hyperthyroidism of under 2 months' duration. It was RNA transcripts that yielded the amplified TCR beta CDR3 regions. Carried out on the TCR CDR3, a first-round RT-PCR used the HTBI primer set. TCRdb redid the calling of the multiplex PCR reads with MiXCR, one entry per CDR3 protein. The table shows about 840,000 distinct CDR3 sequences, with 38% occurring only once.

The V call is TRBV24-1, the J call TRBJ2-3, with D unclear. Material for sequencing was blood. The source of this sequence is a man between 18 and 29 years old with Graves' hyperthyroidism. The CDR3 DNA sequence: TGTGCCACCAGTGATATGGGCGATACGCAGTATTTT. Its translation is CATSDMGDTQYF.